These 27 T cell receptor beta chains share one sample of origin, sequenced in a study of regulatory T cells in long-lasting Graves disease. To make TCR beta libraries, researchers used iRepertoire HTBI primers and Arm-PCR of CDR3 regions. TCRdb ran MiXCR on the multiplex PCR reads and lists one entry per CDR3 protein. The sample lists fewer than 600,000 distinct CDR3 sequences; less than 25% were seen once. The sample's time point: persistent/refractory GD, antithyroid drugs over 5 years with positive TRAb. PBMCs provided the RNA from which the TCR library was made. The specimen comprised peripheral blood mononuclear cells (PBMCs), sampled when the disease was refractory, from a patient treated with antithyroid drugs. The receptors derive from a female donor with Graves disease.

Points on this clonotype: This may stem from a read error, because a much larger clone lies one nucleotide away. V usage is TRBV6-2 or TRBV6-3 and J usage is TRBJ2-5; D ambiguous. In germline, CDR1 is MNHEY, CDR2 SVGEGT. This CDR3 is built from 11 residues. CDR3 sequence: CASSAMSTHYF. The CDR3 bases are TGTGCCAGCAGCGCGATGTCGACCCATTACTTC.

This clonotype occurred a few times. The V and J genes are TRBV28 and TRBJ2-3; D not certain. The CDR3 loop spans 16 amino acids. Trimming took off 1 base at V and 1 base at J, with 12 bases between the two ends. Per the germline V gene, CDR1 is MDHEN and CDR2 is SYDVKM. For the CDR3, the DNA is TGTGCCAGCAGTTTATACGAGGAAGGCGGCACAGATACGCAGTATTTT. Its translation is CASSLYEEGGTDTQYF. The full variable domain, with the rest looked up from reference TRBV28 and TRBJ2-3, is DVKVTQSSRYLVKRTGEKVFLECVQDMDHENMFWYRQDPGLGLRLIYFSYDVKMKEKGDIPEGYSVSREKKERFSLILESASTNQTSMYLCASSLYEEGGTDTQYFGPGTRLTVL.

A word on this clonotype: This could be a read error, since a much larger clone is one nucleotide away. The CDR3, as DNA: TGTGCCAGCAGTGGCCGGGGGGCTGGGGCCTTTGGCTACACCTTC. Its protein product is CASSGRGAGAFGYTF. The genes are TRBV2 and TRBJ1-2; a weak D match, TRBD1 (6 bases). Germline V CDR1 and CDR2: SNHLY, FYNNEI. The CDR3 consists of 15 residues. V gave up 4 bases and J gave up 7 bases, with 19 bases separating them.

J is TRBJ1-5 and V is TRBV20-1; D is possibly TRBD1 (6 bases). Trimming left V 3 bases short and J 5 bases short, with 8 bases between. The germline V gene has CDR1 DFQATT and CDR2 SNEGSKA (reference sequence). The CDR3 consists of 12 residues. The CDR3 protein is CSARDSDQPQHF. The CDR3 nucleotides are TGCAGTGCTAGGGACAGCGATCAGCCCCAGCATTTT.

The rearrangement links TRBV29-1 to TRBJ2-2; 7 bases fit TRBD2. Losses at the gene ends were 5 bases for V and 7 bases for J; bases not matched to a gene: 10. Germline V gene data show CDR1 as SQVTM and CDR2 as ANQGSEA. The CDR3 sequence is 14 residues long. CDR3 amino acids: CSVSGGSRGGELFF. CDR3 in DNA: TGCAGCGTTTCAGGCGGGAGTCGAGGCGGGGAGCTGTTTTTT.

The sample holds many counts of this clonotype. V and J are TRBV6-5 and TRBJ1-1; no clear D. The V gene lost 4 bases and the J gene lost 5 bases, with 14 bases spanning the gap. The CDR3 runs to 14 residues. In germline, CDR1 is MNHEY, CDR2 SVGAGI. CDR3 protein: CASSFTGPATEAFF. The CDR3 bases are TGTGCCAGCAGTTTCACCGGACCCGCAACTGAAGCTTTCTTT.

There are many counts of this clonotype. CDR3 sequence reads: CASRPPAGTGNSPLHF. The CDR3 coding sequence is TGTGCCAGCAGACCCCCCGCAGGGACAGGGAATTCACCCCTCCACTTT. The chain recombines TRBV7-9 with TRBJ1-6; the match to TRBD1 covers 9 bases. From germline, CDR1 is SEHNR and CDR2 FQNEAQ (reference sequence). With V trimmed by 6 bases and J by 7 bases, 10 bases remained unmatched. The length of the CDR3 is 16 residues.

The chain employs TRBV4-3 and TRBJ1-2; the D gene is possibly TRBD1 (5 bases). V lost 3 bases, J lost 4 bases, and 18 bases lay in between. The CDR3 has 16 residues. The germline V gene encodes CDR1 LGHNA and CDR2 YSLEER. CDR3 protein: CASSQDARQGLYGYTF. CDR3 nucleotide sequence: TGCGCCAGCAGCCAGGATGCAAGGCAGGGCCTCTATGGCTACACCTTC.

The gene calls are TRBV4-1 and TRBJ1-1; D is undetermined. Trimming shortened V by 1 base and J by 8 bases, and 14 bases separated the two germline ends. In germline, CDR1 is MGHRA, CDR2 YSYEKL. This CDR3 has 14 amino acids. The CDR3 region has the DNA TGCGCCAGCAGCCAAGTAGCGTATAGGGAGGAAGCTTTCTTT. Its translation is CASSQVAYREEAFF.

This clonotype was counted only a few times. V is TRBV5-5 and J is TRBJ1-6; the D gene is possibly TRBD1 (5 bases). Germline V gene sequence: CDR1 SGHKS, CDR2 YYEKEE (reference sequence). The V end lost 0 bases, the J end lost 9 bases, and 16 bases lay between the germline ends. CDR3 length equals 16 residues. For the CDR3, the DNA is TGTGCCAGCAGCTTGGCAGGGCGGTTGGTGCTTTCACCCCTCCACTTT. Amino acids: CASSLAGRLVLSPLHF. Supplemented by reference TRBV5-5 and TRBJ1-6, the full variable domain reads DAGVTQSPTHLIKTRGQQVTLRCSPISGHKSVSWYQQVLGQGPQFIFQYYEKEERGRGNFPDRFSARQFPNYSSELNVNALLLGDSALYLCASSLAGRLVLSPLHFGNGTRLTVT.

This clonotype was recorded at least ten times. The gene calls are TRBV28 and TRBJ2-7, with 8 bases fitting TRBD2. V trimming: 7 bases; J trimming: 5 bases; junction bases outside the gene matches: 13. Germline values: CDR1 MDHEN, CDR2 SYDVKM. There are 15 residues in the CDR3. CDR3 nucleotide sequence: TGTGCCAGCATGGAGGGTCAGCGGGAGCCCCACGAGCAGTACTTC. This sequence encodes CASMEGQREPHEQYF.

This clonotype was detected ten times or more. This sequence joins TRBV11-3 and TRBJ1-2; tentative D call: TRBD1 (5 bases). The CDR3 length is 12 residues. V was clipped by 5 bases and J by 10 bases, with 14 bases between them. Germline V gene lookup returns CDR1 SGHNT and CDR2 YENEEA. DNA for the CDR3: TGTGCCAGCAGCGCTACAGGTGAGGACTACACCTTC. It codes for CASSATGEDYTF.

The genes are TRBV7-9 and TRBJ2-5, with D unclear. Germline V gene lookup returns CDR1 SEHNR and CDR2 FQNEAQ (reference sequence). The CDR3 is made up of 13 amino acids. Trimming took 3 bases from V and 3 from J, leaving 8 bases between them. The CDR3 region is CASSFTEEETQYF. The CDR3 nucleotides read TGTGCCAGCAGCTTCACAGAGGAAGAGACCCAGTACTTC.

This chain joins TRBV5-5 and TRBJ1-6; no reliable D call. The V gene's germline CDR1 is SGHKS and CDR2 YYEKEE (reference sequence). The CDR3 consists of 14 residues. Trimming pared 0 bases from V and 5 bases from J, leaving 6 bases between. The CDR3 sequence: CASSLGLNNSPLHF. CDR3 bases: TGTGCCAGCAGCTTGGGACTGAATAATTCACCCCTCCACTTT.

This chain joins TRBV7-9 and TRBJ2-5, with 7 bases matching TRBD2. Germline loops: CDR1 SEHNR, CDR2 FQNEAQ (reference sequence). The CDR3 runs 17 residues. Trimming cost V 2 bases and J 5 bases; bases outside gene matches: 14. DNA for the CDR3: TGTGCCAGCAGCTTAACATCGGGCGGGAGAGGTCGGGAGACCCAGTACTTC. The encoded protein is CASSLTSGGRGRETQYF. Based on the CDR3 plus reference TRBV7-9 and TRBJ2-5, the full variable domain is DTGVSQNPRHKITKRGQNVTFRCDPISEHNRLYWYRQTLGQGPEFLTYFQNEAQLEKSRLLSDRFSAERPKGSFSTLEIQRTEQGDSAMYLCASSLTSGGRGRETQYFGPGTRLLVL.

The chain carries TRBV11-3 and TRBJ2-7, with 7 bases lining up with TRBD2. CDR3 length: 15 residues. With V trimmed by 0 bases and J by 0 bases, 2 bases remained unmatched. From germline, CDR1 is SGHNT and CDR2 YENEEA. The CDR3 DNA sequence: TGTGCCAGCAGCTTAGAAGCGGGACCCTCCTACGAGCAGTACTTC. Protein sequence: CASSLEAGPSYEQYF. Using reference TRBV11-3 and TRBJ2-7 for the parts outside the CDR3, the full variable domain is EAGVVQSPRYKIIEKKQPVAFWCNPISGHNTLYWYLQNLGQGPELLIRYENEEAVDDSQLPKDRFSAERLKGVDSTLKIQPAELGDSAVYLCASSLEAGPSYEQYFGPGTRLTVT.

The rearrangement joins TRBV25-1 to TRBJ1-1, with D possibly TRBD1 on 5 matching bases. Germline CDR1 is MGHDK and CDR2 is SYGVNS. This CDR3 comprises 17 residues. V lost 2 bases and J 0 bases, leaving 16 bases between the germline ends. The CDR3 nucleotides read TGTGCCAGCAGTGAACTCGGGGTGGGACTGATGAACACTGAAGCTTTCTTT. This codes for CASSELGVGLMNTEAFF.

This clonotype was recorded at least ten times. CDR3 in amino acids: CATSRGDLLGTPAKGYTF. In nucleotides, the CDR3 is TGTGCCACCAGCAGAGGAGACCTCCTTGGGACACCTGCGAAGGGCTACACCTTC. This chain joins TRBV15 and TRBJ1-2, with D maybe TRBD1 (6 bases). There are 18 residues in the CDR3. Germline CDR1 is LNHNV and CDR2 is YYDKDF (reference sequence). Trimming took off 1 base at V and 8 bases at J, with 26 bases between the two ends.

Turning to this clonotype: A read error may produce the germline difference seen at one junction end. The chain links TRBV7-9 to TRBJ1-1; TRBD1 might be the D (6 bases). The CDR3 runs 14 residues. Germline-derived CDR1 and CDR2 are SEHNR and FQNEAQ (reference sequence). The DNA of the CDR3 is TGTGCCAGCAGCTCGGGACGTAGGACAGCTGAGGCTTTCTTT. This codes for CASSSGRRTAEAFF.

This clonotype was observed a single time. The rearrangement joins TRBV7-2 to TRBJ1-1; the match to TRBD1 covers 8 bases. This CDR3 is built from 16 residues. Germline CDR1 reads SGHTA; CDR2 reads FQGNSA. V was clipped by 4 bases and J by 3 bases; unmatched bases: 10. The CDR3 bases are TGTGCCAGCAGCTCGAGAGGACAGGGTTCGGACACTGAAGCTTTCTTT. Its translation: CASSSRGQGSDTEAFF.

There are many counts of this clonotype. The chain has TRBV2 and TRBJ1-1, with D perhaps matching TRBD1 (5 bases). The CDR3 is 13 residues long. Trimming took off 10 bases at V and 2 bases at J, with 14 bases between the two ends. Germline-derived CDR1 and CDR2 are SNHLY and FYNNEI. This CDR3 is CATETVTNTEAFF. The CDR3 DNA reads as TGTGCCACCGAGACAGTTACTAACACTGAAGCTTTCTTT.

The chain joins TRBV5-1 to TRBJ2-2; D is unclear. Trimming removed 0 bases at V and 1 base at J, with 10 bases between. CDR3 length: 16 amino acids. The germline gives CDR1 SGHRS, CDR2 YFSETQ. Here the CDR3 reads CASSLGPTKNTGELFF. CDR3 nucleotides: TGCGCCAGCAGCTTGGGGCCTACTAAGAACACCGGGGAGCTGTTTTTT.

V gene TRBV7-2 combines with J gene TRBJ1-1; D not resolved. The V and J ends lost 4 bases and 6 bases respectively, with 9 bases between them. The CDR3 has 12 amino acids. The germline V gene has CDR1 SGHTA and CDR2 FQGNSA. CDR3 loop: CASSWNPSEAFF. The CDR3 coding sequence is TGTGCCAGCAGCTGGAACCCATCTGAAGCTTTCTTT.

This clonotype was seen a handful of times. The chain couples TRBV9 to TRBJ2-5; D is unclear. CDR3 size: 13 residues. CDR1 is SGDLS and CDR2 is YYNGEE in the germline V gene. With 3 bases removed from V and 4 bases from J, the gap between germline ends came to 10 bases. The CDR3 protein is CASSGNMGETQYF. The CDR3 coding sequence is TGTGCCAGCAGCGGGAACATGGGAGAGACCCAGTACTTC.

The chain has TRBV5-1 and TRBJ2-5; 10 nucleotides match TRBD1. There are 15 residues in the CDR3. Trimming at V came to 2 bases and at J to 1 base, leaving 2 bases not matched to a gene. Germline CDR1 and CDR2: SGHRS and YFSETQ. The DNA of the CDR3 is TGCGCCAGCAGCTTTGGGACAGGGGTCCAAGAGACCCAGTACTTC. This encodes CASSFGTGVQETQYF.

This clonotype was found a few times. The chain uses TRBV3-1 and TRBJ1-2, with D perhaps matching TRBD1 (6 bases). Trimming cost V 0 bases and J 2 bases, with 13 bases left between them. This CDR3 has 16 amino acids. Germline CDR1 and CDR2: LGHDT and YNNKEL (reference sequence). CDR3: CASSQDLRGQNYGYTF. The DNA of the CDR3 is TGTGCCAGCAGCCAAGATCTTAGGGGACAAAACTATGGCTACACCTTC.

This clonotype was seen repeatedly, ten times or more. The gene calls are TRBV6-5 and TRBJ2-5; 13 bases are a match to TRBD2. The length of the CDR3 is 16 residues. Trimming cost V 4 bases and J 4 bases; bases outside gene matches: 6. Germline-derived CDR1 and CDR2 are MNHEY and SVGAGI. The CDR3 spells CASSSPTSGGGETQYF. As DNA, the CDR3 is TGTGCCAGCAGTTCCCCCACTAGCGGGGGGGGAGAGACCCAGTACTTC.